This section outlines one T cell receptor beta chain sequence together with its context. Its antigen remains unknown. The sample has other DNA sequences that encode this CDR3 too. Original processing notes: ImmunoSEQ sequences covered only the junction and lacked quality scores; filtering therefore differed. Clones were read by immunoSEQ multiplex PCR, and TCRdb kept only the in-frame ones, dropping some. That table gives V, J and clone size, and the DNA gave D and trimming. The sample lists more than 550,000 clones, just over 90% occurring once. The data originate from a study of shared clonotypes between healthy human individuals. General study results and limits: Naive subsets, compared against memory subsets, generally had larger estimated richness values. Sharing across four donors was highest in naive CD4 (around 5%) and lowest in memory CD8 (roughly 0.4%).

Naive CD8 cells comprised CD45RO-negative, CCR7-positively selected cells, excluding terminally differentiated effector memory CD45RA+ cells. Healthy HIV-negative adults without recent acute infections or vaccinations served as donors. Specimen: naive CD8+ T cells sorted from blood. The sequence was obtained from a man aged 30 to 39 in good health.

The CDR3 region is CASGQGNEQYF. CDR3 DNA sequence: TGTGCCAGCGGACAGGGAAACGAGCAGTACTTC. V usage is TRBV6-1 and J usage is TRBJ2-7; TRBD1 matches 8 bases. The CDR3 consists of 11 residues. CDR1 is MNHNS, CDR2 SASEGT, per germline. V dropped 8 bases and J dropped 5; count of bases not matched to a gene: 2.